The sequence of this T cell receptor beta chain was determined in a study of cytomegalovirus exposure and HLA in healthy donors. The CDR3 spans 13 residues. Looked up from germline, CDR1 is MGHDK and CDR2 is SYGVNS. V lost 8 bases to trimming and J lost 9 bases; unmatched junction nucleotides: 10. Findings of the study overall: An analysis that came later showed most CMV-associated TCR beta chains appearing HLA-restricted. Further analysis was carried out later, and it showed several of the most significant clusters appearing linked to common viral pathogens. The authors confirmed in vitro that a few CMV-associated chains were specific for CMV antigens.

Concerning this clone: The antigen is unknown.

Primers: 60 Vbeta forward and 13 Jbeta reverse. Authors' processing steps: In a later analysis, 75 million to 95 million unique TCR beta chains included roughly 11 million shared by two or more donors. Data came from immunoSEQ multiplex PCR; TCRdb stores just in-frame clones and leaves some out. D and trimming come from the DNA, and the V and J calls and clone size come from that table. The table shows about 200,000 clones, with 65% to 90% occurring only once. The chain joins TRBV25-1 to TRBJ2-1; 7 bases are shared with TRBD1. The sequence was obtained from a woman aged 50 to 60 in good health and CMV-seronegative. Sample: PBMCs. CDR3 region: CASSSTGKVEQFF. The CDR3 DNA reads TGTGCCAGCTCCTCGACAGGGAAGGTTGAGCAGTTCTTC.